A few counts support the clone carrying this T cell receptor beta chain. Germline loops: CDR1 MNHEY, CDR2 SVGEGT. This CDR3 is built from 13 residues. V gave up 5 bases and J gave up 6 bases, with 13 bases separating them. This entry belongs to a study of human T cells and chemical hapten exposure. Across the study: Variability of per-sample TCR yields stemmed mainly from small differences in pooled library volume.

Time point here: patch test 2, 6 weeks after DPC sensitization. Treatment denoted: therapeutic diphenylcyclopropenone sensitization with weekly scalp DPC. TCRdb reanalysed the RACE reads using MiXCR and keeps one entry per CDR3 protein. The sample consists of some 80,000 distinct CDR3 sequences, roughly 12% of them appearing once. The sample here was whole blood, taken in connection with sensitization to the hapten diphenylcyclopropenone (DPC). The V and J genes are TRBV6-2 or TRBV6-3 and TRBJ1-2; D is uncertain. The sequence was collected from a young man with alopecia areata. Some clones in this sample may be carry-over from other donors' samples. The CDR3 DNA is TGTGCCAGCAGTACCCACACTGGCGATGGCTACACCTTC. It encodes CASSTHTGDGYTF.